Presented here are 7 T cell receptor beta chains from one specimen sequenced in a study of blood T cell repertoires in COVID-19. TCRdb's copy holds only in-frame clones and misses some; the assay was immunoSEQ multiplex PCR. The sample includes about 120,000 clones, 82% of them seen just once. The sequenced sample was peripheral blood. These receptors were collected from a human donor in a cohort sampled during active COVID-19.

The chain has TRBV3-1 (or the pseudogene TRBV3-2) and TRBJ1-2; D perhaps matches TRBD1 (5 bases). The CDR3 has 15 residues. Deletions cut 0 bases from V and 1 base from J, with 9 bases between. Germline CDR1 reads LGHDT; CDR2 reads YNNKEL (reference sequence). The CDR3 nucleotides read TGTGCCAGCAGCCAAGAGGGGGGGATTAACTATGGCTACACCTTC. This codes for CASSQEGGINYGYTF.

The chain combines TRBV5-1 with TRBJ2-7; D unresolved. Germline values: CDR1 SGHRS, CDR2 YFSETQ. The V and J ends lost 0 bases and 0 bases respectively, with 4 bases between them. This CDR3 is 13 amino acids long. The DNA of the CDR3 is TGCGCCAGCAGCTTGGACGGCTCCTACGAGCAGTACTTC. Its protein is CASSLDGSYEQYF.

This clone was counted between two and nine times. The rearrangement uses TRBV18 and TRBJ2-2; D possibly corresponds to TRBD1 (6 bases). Trimming pared 8 bases from V and 5 bases from J, leaving 15 bases between. The CDR3 length is 14 residues. The germline V gene encodes CDR1 KGHSH and CDR2 LQKENI. CDR3 in DNA: TGTGCCAGCCGCGGGCAGGGGCAGACCGGGGAGCTGTTTTTT. This gives the protein CASRGQGQTGELFF.

This chain's CDR3 is CASSSLYSRTGGLVYGYTF. The CDR3 nucleotides read TGTGCCAGCAGCTCCTTATATTCTAGGACAGGGGGCTTGGTCTATGGCTACACCTTC. This chain joins TRBV5-6 and TRBJ1-2, with TRBD1 matching 11 bases. CDR1 is SGHDT and CDR2 is YYEEEE in the germline V gene. With 3 bases clipped from V and 4 bases from J, the junction kept 17 bases outside the gene matches. This CDR3 is 19 amino acids long.

V gene TRBV3-1 (or the pseudogene TRBV3-2) combines with J gene TRBJ2-3; unclear D gene. This CDR3 comprises 15 residues. Germline assignment: CDR1 LGHDT and CDR2 YNNKEL (reference sequence). Trimming took 1 base from V and 5 from J, leaving 13 bases between them. In nucleotides, the CDR3 is TGTGCCAGCAGCCAAGCTCGATTAGCTGGAGATACGCAGTATTTT. This encodes CASSQARLAGDTQYF.

The chain combines TRBV5-4 with TRBJ1-2, with 7 bases fitting TRBD1. The CDR3 consists of 16 residues. Germline CDR1 is SGHNT and CDR2 is YYREEE (reference sequence). The junction had 8 bases not matched to a gene; V was cut back by 3 bases and J by 0 bases. CDR3 nucleotide sequence: TGTGCCAGCAGCTCCAATGACAGGGCTTCTAACTATGGCTACACCTTC. Its translation: CASSSNDRASNYGYTF.

The chain has TRBV7-2 and TRBJ2-2; D perhaps matches TRBD2 (6 bases). V was cut by 5 bases and J by 6 bases, with 16 bases left in between. The CDR3 extends over 15 amino acids. Germline loops: CDR1 SGHTA, CDR2 FQGNSA. Written as DNA, the CDR3 is TGTGCCAGCAGCGGCGGGGACCGCGGGGCCGGGGAGCTGTTTTTT. This codes for CASSGGDRGAGELFF.